Presented here are 28 T cell receptor beta chains from one specimen sequenced in a study of technical replicates of blood from a handful of donors. Produced via immunoSEQ multiplex PCR; TCRdb's table is partial and in-frame only. The sample has roughly 50,000 clones; 93% are singletons. Specimen: PBMCs. The origin of the receptors is a human donor in good health. Some clones in this sample may be carry-over from other donors' samples.

The chain is built from TRBV11-3 and TRBJ2-7, with TRBD1 identical over 11 bases. V shed 3 bases and J 5 bases; nucleotides not matched to a gene: 3. This CDR3 spans 14 amino acids. The germline gives CDR1 SGHNT, CDR2 YENEEA. The CDR3: CASSLGDRGDEQYF. Here the CDR3 DNA reads TGTGCCAGCAGCTTGGGGGACAGGGGGGACGAGCAGTACTTC.

This clone was detected only a few times. The chain recombines TRBV4-3 with TRBJ2-2, with D perhaps matching TRBD2 (6 bases). Per the germline V gene, CDR1 is LGHNA and CDR2 is YSLEER. The CDR3 extends over 17 amino acids. The V end was cut by 4 bases, the J end by 6 bases, with 21 bases between. The CDR3 DNA reads TGCGCCAGCAGCCTGGGAAAGGGACTTGTCTTTGCCGGGGAGCTGTTTTTT. Translated, it gives CASSLGKGLVFAGELFF.

The chain joins TRBV10-3 to TRBJ2-7; 10 nucleotides match TRBD1. The ends lost 6 bases at V and 7 bases at J; junction bases unmatched: 6. The CDR3 has 13 residues. Germline CDR1 is ENHRY and CDR2 is SYGVKD. CDR3 in amino acids: CAISRQGAEEQYF. Written as DNA, the CDR3 is TGTGCCATCAGCCGACAGGGGGCGGAGGAGCAGTACTTC.

The rearrangement links TRBV6-1 to TRBJ2-1; tentatively, D is TRBD2 (6 bases). CDR1 is MNHNS and CDR2 is SASEGT in the germline V gene. The CDR3 has 16 residues. Trimming took 2 bases from V and 8 from J, leaving 19 bases between them. CDR3 in DNA: TGTGCCAGCAGTGAACCCAAGGAGGGTCGGGAACATGAGCAGTTCTTC. This gives the protein CASSEPKEGREHEQFF.

V and J are TRBV11-1 and TRBJ2-1; unclear D gene. Trimming took 4 bases from V and 4 from J, leaving 11 bases between them. Looked up from germline, CDR1 is SGHAT and CDR2 is FQDESV (reference sequence). The CDR3 totals 14 residues. CDR3: CASSSTLEYNEQFF. CDR3 DNA sequence: TGTGCCAGCAGCTCCACTCTAGAGTACAATGAGCAGTTCTTC.

The chain is built from TRBV18 and TRBJ1-5; D might be TRBD1 (6 bases). The V and J ends lost 6 bases and 2 bases respectively, with 20 bases between them. This CDR3 is 17 amino acids long. The germline V gene encodes CDR1 KGHSH and CDR2 LQKENI. The CDR3 loop is CASSPGRGGLGNQPQHF. The DNA for the CDR3 is TGTGCCAGCTCCCCCGGACGCGGGGGGCTTGGCAATCAGCCCCAGCATTTT.

The rearrangement links TRBV4-3 to TRBJ2-7; 7 bases align to TRBD2. CDR1 is LGHNA and CDR2 is YSLEER in the germline V gene. V was pared by 1 base and J by 6 bases, with 9 bases of the junction left unmatched. The CDR3 loop spans 15 amino acids. Here the CDR3 reads CASSQVGGREVEQYF. The DNA for the CDR3 is TGCGCCAGCAGCCAAGTTGGGGGGAGGGAAGTCGAGCAGTACTTC.

V and J are TRBV6-1 and TRBJ1-6; TRBD1 aligns across 8 bases. The germline V gene encodes CDR1 MNHNS and CDR2 SASEGT. This CDR3 is built from 14 residues. The trim removed 11 bases at V and 10 bases at J, leaving 13 bases unmatched. This chain's CDR3 is CAGWTGWDGSPLHF. The CDR3 DNA reads TGTGCCGGGTGGACAGGGTGGGACGGCTCACCCCTCCACTTT.

The count of this clone is one. The V and J genes are TRBV7-9 and TRBJ2-3, with a possible D match to TRBD2 (5 bases). V shed 9 bases and J shed 4 bases, with 11 bases lying between them. This CDR3 spans 12 amino acids. The V gene's germline CDR1 is SEHNR and CDR2 FQNEAQ (reference sequence). CDR3 in amino acids: CASIEGPDTQYF. The CDR3 bases are TGTGCCAGTATTGAGGGCCCAGATACGCAGTATTTT.

The chain combines TRBV7-8 with TRBJ2-4, with 9 bases identical to TRBD1. CDR1 is SGHVS and CDR2 is FQNEAQ in the germline V gene. J gave up 0 bases and V 4 bases, and 4 bases lay outside the gene matches. CDR3 size: 16 residues. CDR3 sequence reads: CASSWDREGAKNIQYF. The CDR3 DNA reads as TGTGCCAGCAGCTGGGACAGGGAGGGAGCCAAAAACATTCAGTACTTC. The full variable domain, with the rest looked up from reference TRBV7-8 and TRBJ2-4, is GAGVSQSPRYKVAKRGQDVALRCDPISGHVSLFWYQQALGQGPEFLTYFQNEAQLDKSGLPSDRFFAERPEGSVSTLKIQRTQQEDSAVYLCASSWDREGAKNIQYFGAGTRLSVL.

V is TRBV5-1 and J is TRBJ1-1; TRBD1 aligns across 10 bases. V trimming: 4 bases; J trimming: 4 bases; junction bases outside the gene matches: 7. The CDR3 is made up of 15 amino acids. The germline V gene encodes CDR1 SGHRS and CDR2 YFSETQ. The CDR3 spells CASSGDRTGGTEAFF. CDR3 DNA sequence: TGCGCCAGCAGCGGGGACAGGACAGGGGGCACTGAAGCTTTCTTT. Full variable domain (missing parts from reference TRBV5-1 and TRBJ1-1): KAGVTQTPRYLIKTRGQQVTLSCSPISGHRSVSWYQQTPGQGLQFLFEYFSETQRNKGNFPGRFSGRQFSNSRSEMNVSTLELGDSALYLCASSGDRTGGTEAFFGQGTRLTVV.

V gene TRBV19 combines with J gene TRBJ1-1; TRBD1 matches 7 bases. The V segment lost 5 bases and the J segment 1 base; nucleotides outside the gene matches: 4. The CDR3 contains 14 residues. CDR1 LNHDA and CDR2 SQIVND come from the germline V gene (reference sequence). The CDR3 here is CASSQSGGNTEAFF. The CDR3 nucleotides are TGTGCCAGTAGTCAGTCAGGGGGGAACACTGAAGCTTTCTTT. Full variable domain (rest looked up from reference TRBV19 and TRBJ1-1): DGGITQSPKYLFRKEGQNVTLSCEQNLNHDAMYWYRQDPGQGLRLIYYSQIVNDFQKGDIAEGYSVSREKKESFPLTVTSAQKNPTAFYLCASSQSGGNTEAFFGQGTRLTVV.

V is TRBV11-1 and J is TRBJ2-6; D is possibly TRBD1 (5 bases). CDR3 length: 16 residues. V was clipped by 5 bases and J by 4 bases, with 15 bases between them. Germline V gene sequence: CDR1 SGHAT, CDR2 FQDESV (reference sequence). Written as DNA, the CDR3 is TGTGCCAGCAGCGTACCACAGGTATACGGGGCCAACGTCCTGACTTTC. It encodes CASSVPQVYGANVLTF.

V is TRBV4-2 and J is TRBJ2-3; D remains unclear. Trimming took 3 bases from V and 10 from J, leaving 11 bases between them. Germline-derived CDR1 and CDR2 are LGHNA and YNFKEQ. The CDR3 consists of 12 residues. CDR3 region: CASSQRGEAQYF. The CDR3 DNA is TGTGCCAGCAGCCAGAGAGGTGAGGCGCAGTATTTT.

The rearrangement links TRBV15 to TRBJ2-3; 10 bases map to TRBD2. The CDR3 loop spans 15 amino acids. The germline gives CDR1 LNHNV, CDR2 YYDKDF (reference sequence). Trimming cost V 1 base and J 6 bases; bases outside gene matches: 4. The DNA of the CDR3 is TGTGCCACCAGCAGAGGAAGCGGGAGGGCCGATACGCAGTATTTT. It yields the protein CATSRGSGRADTQYF.

The J gene is TRBJ2-3, the V gene TRBV10-3; 8 nucleotides line up with TRBD2. Germline CDR1 is ENHRY and CDR2 is SYGVKD. The CDR3 spans 17 residues. V dropped 8 bases and J dropped 1; count of bases not matched to a gene: 14. Here the CDR3 DNA reads TGTGCCATCGGGGGACGGGGGAGCGGGAGTGGCACAGATACGCAGTATTTT. Amino acids: CAIGGRGSGSGTDTQYF.

CDR3 coding DNA: TGTGCCAGCAGTGTGGAGGGTACTGGGGCCAACGTCCTGACTTTC. It is translated as CASSVEGTGANVLTF. The rearrangement links TRBV6-1 to TRBJ2-6, with a tentative D call TRBD2 (6 bases). The CDR3 sequence is 15 residues long. V shed 4 bases and J shed 2 bases, with 9 bases lying between them. Germline CDR1 and CDR2: MNHNS and SASEGT.

The chain has TRBV7-9 and TRBJ2-7; 8 bases fit TRBD2. Germline V lookup: CDR1 SEHNR, CDR2 FQNEAQ (reference sequence). This CDR3 has 14 residues. With V trimmed by 1 base and J by 4 bases, 3 bases remained unmatched. This chain's CDR3 is CASSLGAGGYEQYF. Here the CDR3 DNA reads TGTGCCAGCAGCTTAGGTGCGGGAGGTTACGAGCAGTACTTC.

The chain uses TRBV11-2 and TRBJ1-3, with D maybe TRBD1 (6 bases). Germline loops: CDR1 SGHAT, CDR2 FQNNGV. The CDR3 loop spans 18 amino acids. Trimming pared 7 bases from V and 0 bases from J, leaving 22 bases between. CDR3 region: CASTTLSSGATSGNTIYF. CDR3 nucleotide sequence: TGTGCCAGCACCACCCTCTCGTCAGGGGCCACCTCTGGAAACACCATATATTTT.

The DNA of the CDR3 is TGTGCCAGCAGTTTACAAGGGGATAATTCACCCCTCCACTTT. Translated: CASSLQGDNSPLHF. The chain links TRBV27 to TRBJ1-6; D may be TRBD1 (5 bases). The CDR3 consists of 14 residues. The V end lost 2 bases, the J end lost 5 bases, and 7 bases lay between the germline ends. Germline V lookup: CDR1 MNHEY, CDR2 SMNVEV (reference sequence).

This rearrangement joins TRBV5-1 to TRBJ2-2; TRBD2 might be the D (6 bases). CDR1 is SGHRS, CDR2 YFSETQ, per germline. V was trimmed by 4 bases and J by 6 bases, leaving 19 bases between them. CDR3 length: 16 amino acids. CDR3 protein: CASSNPTGGGAGELFF. CDR3 DNA: TGCGCCAGCAGCAACCCGACTGGAGGCGGGGCCGGGGAGCTGTTTTTT.

V gene TRBV18 combines with J gene TRBJ1-1; D remains ambiguous. The CDR3 length is 15 residues. CDR1 is KGHSH and CDR2 is LQKENI in the germline V gene. V gave up 4 bases and J gave up 4 bases, with 16 bases separating them. The CDR3, as DNA: TGTGCCAGCTCACTCCCGACATCCATCGCCACTGAAGCTTTCTTT. Amino acids: CASSLPTSIATEAFF.

The chain couples TRBV7-3 to TRBJ2-1; TRBD2 agrees at 12 bases. Germline CDR1 SGHTA, CDR2 FQGTGA. The CDR3 extends over 16 amino acids. The ends lost 5 bases at V and 8 bases at J; junction bases unmatched: 10. The CDR3 region has the DNA TGTGCCAGCAGCGCCTCTAGCGGGAGGGCCATCGATGAGCAGTTCTTC. Translation: CASSASSGRAIDEQFF.

The count of this clone is one. This chain's CDR3 is CASSPGGQGNTEAFF. CDR3 DNA sequence: TGCGCCAGCAGCCCGGGGGGACAGGGGAACACTGAAGCTTTCTTT. The chain combines TRBV5-1 with TRBJ1-1, with 9 bases matching TRBD1. Trimming cost V 4 bases and J 1 base; bases outside gene matches: 5. Germline CDR1 SGHRS, CDR2 YFSETQ. This CDR3 is built from 15 residues.

This chain joins TRBV2 and TRBJ1-2; no clear D gene. Germline CDR1 reads SNHLY; CDR2 reads FYNNEI. V was clipped by 10 bases and J by 8 bases, with 20 bases between them. This CDR3 is 13 amino acids long. Written as DNA, the CDR3 is TGTGCCACCGAAAGGGTCCGGGATGAAGGCTACACCTTC. It yields the protein CATERVRDEGYTF.

The rearrangement links TRBV4-2 to TRBJ2-1; tentative D call: TRBD2 (6 bases). Trimming shortened V by 1 base and J by 6 bases, and 10 bases separated the two germline ends. The CDR3 totals 14 residues. Per germline, CDR1 LGHNA and CDR2 YNFKEQ. The CDR3 spells CASSQGTEGNEQFF. Here the CDR3 DNA reads TGTGCCAGCAGCCAAGGGACGGAGGGCAATGAGCAGTTCTTC.

The V gene is TRBV7-3, the J gene TRBJ2-3; TRBD1 matches at 8 bases. CDR3 length: 15 amino acids. J lost 0 bases, V lost 2 bases, and 1 base had no gene match. Germline CDR1 and CDR2: SGHTA and FQGTGA. The CDR3 sequence: CASSLQGASTDTQYF. Written as DNA, the CDR3 is TGTGCCAGCAGCTTACAGGGGGCTAGCACAGATACGCAGTATTTT.

This chain uses TRBV6-5 with TRBJ2-1, with TRBD2 identical over 7 bases. The CDR3 totals 14 residues. Per germline, CDR1 MNHEY and CDR2 SVGAGI. V shed 2 bases and J 8 bases; nucleotides not matched to a gene: 6. The CDR3 bases are TGTGCCAGCAGTTACAAGACTAGCTTCTATGAGCAGTTCTTC. It yields the protein CASSYKTSFYEQFF.